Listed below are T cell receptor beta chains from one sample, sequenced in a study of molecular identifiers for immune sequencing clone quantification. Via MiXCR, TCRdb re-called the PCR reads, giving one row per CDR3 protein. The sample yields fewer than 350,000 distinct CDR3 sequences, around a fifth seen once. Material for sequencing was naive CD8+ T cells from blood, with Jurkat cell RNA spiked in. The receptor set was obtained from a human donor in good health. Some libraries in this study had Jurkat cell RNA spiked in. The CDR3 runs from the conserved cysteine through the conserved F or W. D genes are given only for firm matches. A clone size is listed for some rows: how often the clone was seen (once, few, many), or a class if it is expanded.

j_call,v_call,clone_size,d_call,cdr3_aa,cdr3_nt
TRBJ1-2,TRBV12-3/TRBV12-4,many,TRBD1,CASSLGTGGYYGYTF,TGTGCCAGCAGTTTAGGTACAGGGGGCTACTATGGCTACACCTTC
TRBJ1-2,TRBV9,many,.,CASSVDGWQVNNYGYTF,TGTGCCAGCAGCGTAGATGGTTGGCAAGTAAATAACTATGGCTACACCTTC
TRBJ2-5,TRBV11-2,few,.,CASSLGLQYQETQYF,TGTGCCAGCAGCTTAGGACTACAGTACCAAGAGACCCAGTACTTC
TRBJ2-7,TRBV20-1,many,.,CSAGDRSTEQYF,TGCAGTGCTGGAGACAGATCTACGGAGCAGTACTTC
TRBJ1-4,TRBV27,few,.,CASSLDMGRNEKLFF,TGTGCCAGCAGTCTGGACATGGGTCGAAATGAAAAACTGTTTTTT
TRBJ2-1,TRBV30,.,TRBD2,CAWSVLAGDGSEQLF,TGTGCCTGGAGCGTACTAGCGGGGGACGGATCTGAGCAGCTCTTC
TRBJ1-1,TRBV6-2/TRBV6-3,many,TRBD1,CASSLDRATEAFF,TGTGCCAGCAGCTTAGACAGGGCCACTGAAGCTTTCTTT
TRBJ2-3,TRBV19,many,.,CASSMRQSTDTQYF,TGTGCCAGTAGTATGAGGCAGTCCACAGATACGCAGTATTTT
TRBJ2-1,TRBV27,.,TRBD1,CASSIPGTVSYNEQFF,TGTGCCAGCAGTATTCCCGGGACAGTGAGCTACAATGAGCAGTTCTTC
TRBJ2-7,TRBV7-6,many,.,CASSPSRFYEQYF,TGTGCCAGCAGCCCATCGCGGTTCTACGAGCAGTACTTC
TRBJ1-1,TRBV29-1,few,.,CGVEVKGYTEAFF,TGCGGCGTTGAAGTCAAGGGATACACTGAAGCTTTCTTT
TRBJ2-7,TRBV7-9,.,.,CASRGGYVQYF,TGTGCCAGCAGAGGGGGGTACGTGCAGTACTTC
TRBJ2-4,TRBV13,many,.,CASSLGGGFSKNIQYF,TGTGCCAGCAGCTTAGGCGGGGGTTTCTCCAAAAACATTCAGTACTTC
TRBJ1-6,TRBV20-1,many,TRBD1,CSARDIGQASYNSPLHF,TGCAGTGCTAGAGATATCGGACAGGCGTCCTATAATTCACCCCTCCACTTT
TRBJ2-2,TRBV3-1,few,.,CASSQAGPSGELFF,TGTGCCAGCAGCCAGGCCGGGCCCTCCGGGGAGCTGTTTTTT
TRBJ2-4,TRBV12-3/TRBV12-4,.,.,CVSSLGGLNTQYF,TGTGTCAGCAGTTTAGGGGGGCTCAATACTCAGTACTTC
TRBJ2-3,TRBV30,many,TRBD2,CAWTASGGTDTQYF,TGTGCCTGGACGGCTAGCGGGGGCACAGATACGCAGTATTTT
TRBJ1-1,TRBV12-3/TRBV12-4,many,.,CASSWGLGTKGGWNTEAFF,TGTGCCAGCAGCTGGGGCCTTGGGACAAAAGGAGGTTGGAACACTGAAGCTTTCTTT
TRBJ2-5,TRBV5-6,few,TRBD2,CASSAGGLQETQYF,TGTGCCAGCAGCGCGGGGGGACTCCAAGAGACCCAGTACTTC
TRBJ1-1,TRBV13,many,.,CASVRGTEAFF,TGTGCCAGCGTCAGGGGCACTGAAGCTTTCTTT
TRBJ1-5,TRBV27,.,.,CASSLSVTTAQHF,TGTGCCAGCAGTTTATCGGTGACAACTGCCCAGCATTTT
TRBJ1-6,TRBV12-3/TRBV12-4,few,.,CASSRTEGRSPLHF,TGTGCCAGCAGTCGGACAGAAGGGCGATCACCCCTCCACTTT
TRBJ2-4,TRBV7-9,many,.,CASSSGTSRNIQYF,TGTGCCAGCAGCTCCGGGACAAGCCGTAACATTCAGTACTTC
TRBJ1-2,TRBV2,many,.,CASRESTGNNYGYTF,TGTGCCAGCAGAGAATCGACGGGAAATAACTATGGCTACACCTTC
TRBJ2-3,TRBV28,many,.,CASSSNWGTADTQYF,TGTGCCAGCAGTTCAAACTGGGGGACCGCAGATACGCAGTATTTT
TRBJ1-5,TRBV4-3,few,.,CASSQDVFGLAGYQPQHF,TGCGCCAGCAGCCAAGATGTTTTTGGGTTGGCAGGCTATCAGCCCCAGCATTTT
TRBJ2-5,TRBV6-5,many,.,CASSYRQWSETQYF,TGTGCCAGCAGTTACCGACAATGGTCAGAGACCCAGTACTTC